This T cell receptor (beta chain) was profiled in a study of T-cell memory formation after mild COVID-19. Overall study findings and caveats: Researchers found some responding clones in pre-infection memory, a sign that cross-reactive memory joined. Later expanders leaned CD4+, whereas day 15 to 85 contracting clones were balanced CD4/CD8.

Only a few counts were recorded for this clonotype. The antigen remains unidentified. Constant-segment primers and 5'RACE yielded cDNA libraries for TCR alpha and TCR beta, each carrying sample barcodes and UMIs. TCRdb independently ran MiXCR on the 5' RACE reads; one entry per CDR3 protein. The sample lists 500,000 to 550,000 distinct CDR3 sequences, roughly 21% occurring once. Germline CDR1 KGHSH, CDR2 LQKENI. The CDR3 contains 13 residues. Between the trimmed V and J ends, which lost 3 bases and 8 bases, there was a span of 11 bases. The genes are TRBV18 and TRBJ2-1, with D perhaps TRBD1 (6 bases). The TCR sequence derives from an adult woman who had mild COVID-19 (a few samples of this study predate the infection). Cell type and time point are not known. Sequenced material: PBMCs or a T cell subset sorted from them (not recorded which). The DNA for the CDR3 is TGTGCCAGCTCACCCGACGAGGGGGATGAGCAGTTCTTC. Its protein product is CASSPDEGDEQFF.